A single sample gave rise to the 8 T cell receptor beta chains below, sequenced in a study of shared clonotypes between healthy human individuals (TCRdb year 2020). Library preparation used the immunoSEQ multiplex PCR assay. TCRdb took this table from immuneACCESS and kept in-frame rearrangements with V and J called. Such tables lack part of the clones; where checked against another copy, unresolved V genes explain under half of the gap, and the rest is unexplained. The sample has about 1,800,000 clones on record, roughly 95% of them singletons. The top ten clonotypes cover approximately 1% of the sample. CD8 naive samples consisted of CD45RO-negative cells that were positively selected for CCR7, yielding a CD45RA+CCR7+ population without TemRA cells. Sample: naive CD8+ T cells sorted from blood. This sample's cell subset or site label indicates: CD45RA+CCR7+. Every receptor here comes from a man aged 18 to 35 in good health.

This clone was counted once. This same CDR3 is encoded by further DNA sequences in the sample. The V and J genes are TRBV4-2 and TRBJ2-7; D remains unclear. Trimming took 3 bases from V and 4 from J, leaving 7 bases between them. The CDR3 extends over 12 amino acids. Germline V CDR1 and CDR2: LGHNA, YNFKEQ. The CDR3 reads CASSHVGYEQYF. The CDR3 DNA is TGTGCCAGCAGCCACGTCGGTTACGAGCAGTACTTC.

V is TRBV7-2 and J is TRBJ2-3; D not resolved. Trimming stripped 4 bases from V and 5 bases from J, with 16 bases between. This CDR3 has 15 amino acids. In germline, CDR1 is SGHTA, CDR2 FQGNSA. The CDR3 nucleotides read TGTGCCAGCAGCTATGCAATCTCTTCAGTAGATACGCAGTATTTT. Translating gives CASSYAISSVDTQYF.

In DNA, the CDR3 is TGTGCCAGCATTATGCTGACAGGGAGCACAGATACGCAGTATTTT. The encoded protein is CASIMLTGSTDTQYF. This sequence joins TRBV6-1 and TRBJ2-3, with 7 bases that match TRBD1. The germline CDR1 and CDR2 sequences are MNHNS and SASEGT. The CDR3 sequence is 15 residues long. Unmatched junction bases numbered 7, after V lost 7 bases and J lost 0 bases.

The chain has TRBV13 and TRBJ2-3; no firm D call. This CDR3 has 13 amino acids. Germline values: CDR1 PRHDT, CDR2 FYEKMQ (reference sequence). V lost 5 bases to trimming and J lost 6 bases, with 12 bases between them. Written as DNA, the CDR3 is TGTGCCAGCAGCCTCGGGCCCGGGGATACGCAGTATTTT. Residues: CASSLGPGDTQYF. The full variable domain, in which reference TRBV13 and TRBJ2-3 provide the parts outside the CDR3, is AAGVIQSPRHLIKEKRETATLKCYPIPRHDTVYWYQQGPGQDPQFLISFYEKMQSDKGSIPDRFSAQQFSDYHSELNMSSLELGDSALYFCASSLGPGDTQYFGPGTRLTVL.

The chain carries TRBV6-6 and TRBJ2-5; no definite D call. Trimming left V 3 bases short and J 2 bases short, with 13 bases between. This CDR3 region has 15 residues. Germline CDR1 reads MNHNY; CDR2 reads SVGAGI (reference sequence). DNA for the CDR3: TGTGCCAGCAGTTATGTGGTCGGAGAACAAGAGACCCAGTACTTC. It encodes CASSYVVGEQETQYF.

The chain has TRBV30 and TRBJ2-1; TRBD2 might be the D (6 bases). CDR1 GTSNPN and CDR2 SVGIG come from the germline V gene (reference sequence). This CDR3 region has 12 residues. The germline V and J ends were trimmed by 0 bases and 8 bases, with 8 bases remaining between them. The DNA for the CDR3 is TGTGCCTGGAGTGTGGCGGGGTATGAGCAGTTCTTC. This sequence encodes CAWSVAGYEQFF.

CDR3 amino acids: CASSRTGQSGNTIYF. CDR3 coding DNA: TGCGCCAGCAGCCGAACCGGACAGTCTGGAAACACCATATATTTT. The genes are TRBV4-1 and TRBJ1-3; tentatively, D is TRBD1 (6 bases). Looked up from germline, CDR1 is MGHRA and CDR2 is YSYEKL. The CDR3 loop spans 15 amino acids. V lost 4 bases, J lost 1 base, and 11 bases lay in between.

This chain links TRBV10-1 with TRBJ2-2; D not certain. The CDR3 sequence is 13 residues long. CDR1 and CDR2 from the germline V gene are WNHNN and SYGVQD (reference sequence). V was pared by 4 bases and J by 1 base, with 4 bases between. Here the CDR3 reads CASSALNTGELFF. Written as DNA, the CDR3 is TGCGCCAGCAGTGCGCTGAACACCGGGGAGCTGTTTTTT.